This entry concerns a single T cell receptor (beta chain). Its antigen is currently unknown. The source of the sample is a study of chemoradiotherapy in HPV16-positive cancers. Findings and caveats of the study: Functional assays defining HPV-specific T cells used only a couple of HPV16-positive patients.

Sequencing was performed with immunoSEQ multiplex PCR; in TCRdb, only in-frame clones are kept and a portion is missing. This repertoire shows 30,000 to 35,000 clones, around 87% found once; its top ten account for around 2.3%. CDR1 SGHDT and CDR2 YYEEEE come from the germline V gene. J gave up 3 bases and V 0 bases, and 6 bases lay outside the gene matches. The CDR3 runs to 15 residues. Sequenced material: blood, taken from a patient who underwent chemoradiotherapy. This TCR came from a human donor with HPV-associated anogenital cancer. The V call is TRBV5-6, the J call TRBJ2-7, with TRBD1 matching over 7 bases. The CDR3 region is CASSLVDAGGYEQYF. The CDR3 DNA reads TGTGCCAGCAGCTTGGTAGATGCAGGGGGCTACGAGCAGTACTTC.